This T cell receptor (beta chain) was identified during a study of T cells in Graves' hyperthyroidism and ophthalmopathy. Study outcomes and limitations: Ophthalmopathy was model-predicted a median approximately six months pre-onset. Most thyroid clonotypes expanded above 0.001 were also detected in blood.

V was shortened by 4 bases and J by 0 bases, with 7 bases between the two germline ends. The CDR3 extends over 13 amino acids. In germline, CDR1 is SGHTS, CDR2 YDEGEE. About this clonotype itself: The antigen is not known.

TCR beta CDR3 sequences were amplified from RNA transcripts. The primer set for the first-round RT-PCR of the TCR CDR3 was HTBI. TCRdb fed the multiplex PCR reads into MiXCR, producing one record per CDR3 protein. The sample holds 600,000 to 700,000 distinct CDR3 sequences, over 40% seen once. Sequencing used peripheral blood or thyroid tissue (not recorded which). This chain uses TRBV5-8 with TRBJ2-5, with D tentatively TRBD2 (5 bases). This TCR came from an adult man with Graves' disease, either hyperthyroidism or ophthalmopathy (not recorded which). CDR3 region: CASSPGDQETQYF. CDR3 DNA sequence: TGTGCCAGCAGCCCCGGGGACCAAGAGACCCAGTACTTC. The variable domain in full, completed from reference TRBV5-8 and TRBJ2-5, reads EAGVTQSPTHLIKTRGQQATLRCSPISGHTSVYWYQQALGLGLQFLLWYDEGEERNRGNFPPRFSGRQFPNYSSELNVNALELEDSALYLCASSPGDQETQYFGPGTRLLVL.